These T cell receptor beta chains were read from a single sample in a study of blood T cells in healthy people across ages. TCRdb reprocessed the 5' RACE reads with MiXCR, giving one entry per CDR3 protein. Of about 1.8 million distinct CDR3 sequences in the sample, around half were seen once. Sample: blood. Receptor source: a woman between 40 and 50 years old in good health. CDR3s include the opening cysteine and the closing phenylalanine or tryptophan. Each record gives: CDR3 length, J gene, D gene, V gene, clone size, CDR3 protein, CDR3 DNA. A D gene is named only where the DNA matches it firmly. Clone size is not always given. Where it is, it says once, few, many or a class for expanded clones.

>16|TRBJ2-1|TRBD1|TRBV7-9|.
CASNVDPGQGPRGQFF
TGTGCCAGCAACGTAGATCCGGGACAGGGACCTCGTGGGCAGTTCTTC
>16|TRBJ1-2|.|TRBV6-2/TRBV6-3|.
CASSYLVGTANYGYTF
TGTGCCAGCAGTTACCTAGTAGGAACAGCTAACTATGGCTACACCTTC
>15|TRBJ2-5|TRBD1|TRBV15|few
CATSKSGTGGETQYF
TGTGCCACCAGCAAGTCCGGGACAGGGGGTGAGACCCAGTACTTC
>18|TRBJ2-5|TRBD2|TRBV7-2|once
CASSSAGALSQGAKTQYF
TGTGCCAGCAGCTCAGCGGGGGCCCTTAGCCAGGGTGCAAAGACCCAGTACTTC
>14|TRBJ2-3|.|TRBV11-2|few
CASSLEYLADTQYF
TGTGCCAGCAGCTTAGAATATCTGGCAGATACGCAGTATTTT
>15|TRBJ1-1|TRBD1|TRBV12-3/TRBV12-4|once
CASSPPGQLGTEAFF
TGTGCCAGCAGTCCACCGGGACAGTTAGGCACTGAAGCTTTCTTT
>12|TRBJ1-2|TRBD1|TRBV2|once
CASSFKGAGYTF
TGTGCCAGCAGTTTTAAGGGGGCGGGCTACACCTTC
>14|TRBJ1-5|TRBD1|TRBV12-3/TRBV12-4|.
CASSLQTGSQPQHF
TGTGCCAGCAGTTTGCAGACAGGGAGCCAGCCCCAGCATTTT
>11|TRBJ1-5|.|TRBV28|once
CASSYGVIQHF
TGTGCCAGCAGTTATGGGGTGATCCAGCATTTT
>18|TRBJ2-5|.|TRBV4-2|few
CASSQEDQGGPRLGTQYF
TGTGCCAGCAGCCAAGAGGATCAAGGGGGGCCCAGGTTAGGGACCCAGTACTTC
>11|TRBJ2-7|.|TRBV3-1|.
CASSQVNWKYF
TGTGCCAGCAGCCAAGTGAACTGGAAGTACTTC
>13|TRBJ2-7|.|TRBV13|few
CASSRRQIYEQYF
TGTGCCAGCAGCCGTCGACAGATTTACGAGCAGTACTTC
>15|TRBJ2-1|.|TRBV20-1|once
CSAGDYRVRTNEQFF
TGCAGTGCTGGAGATTACAGGGTCAGAACCAATGAGCAGTTCTTC
>16|TRBJ2-4|.|TRBV20-1|few
CSARDRSGITKNIQYF
TGCAGTGCTAGAGATCGGTCAGGGATTACCAAAAACATTCAGTACTTC
>15|TRBJ2-4|TRBD1|TRBV19|.
CASSAYRGGKNIQYF
TGTGCCAGTAGTGCGTACAGGGGCGGAAAAAACATTCAGTACTTC
>14|TRBJ2-1|.|TRBV27|.
CASSCLGRVNEQFF
TGTGCCAGCAGTTGCCTGGGCAGGGTCAATGAGCAGTTCTTC
>16|TRBJ2-1|.|TRBV11-3|few
CASSSGTVSSYNEQFF
TGTGCCAGCAGCTCGGGGACGGTTAGCTCCTACAATGAGCAGTTCTTC
>17|TRBJ1-6|.|TRBV7-9|few
CASSLVGIAGNNSPLHF
TGTGCCAGCAGCTTAGTGGGCATCGCGGGTAATAATTCACCCCTCCACTTT
>16|TRBJ2-3|.|TRBV4-1|many
CASSQVASGGTDTQYF
TGTGCCAGCAGCCAGGTAGCATCGGGGGGCACAGATACGCAGTATTTT
>16|TRBJ2-3|TRBD2|TRBV3-1|few
CASSQAGLAGIDTQYF
TGTGCCAGCAGCCAAGCTGGGCTAGCGGGGATAGATACGCAGTATTTT
>16|TRBJ2-3|TRBD2|TRBV4-3|.
CASSQVLAERTDTQYF
TGCGCCAGCAGCCAAGTTCTAGCGGAGCGCACAGATACGCAGTATTTT
>14|TRBJ2-5|.|TRBV20-1|.
CSARRRTGKETQYF
TGCAGTGCTAGGCGGAGAACAGGGAAGGAGACCCAGTACTTC
>14|TRBJ1-5|TRBD1|TRBV10-3|.
CAIRDGTGNQPQHF
TGTGCCATCAGGGACGGGACAGGCAATCAGCCCCAGCATTTT
>15|TRBJ2-6|.|TRBV4-2|.
CASSQAFSGANVLTF
TGTGCCAGCAGCCAAGCGTTCTCTGGGGCCAACGTCCTGACTTTC
>13|TRBJ2-5|.|TRBV10-3|.
CAISFSGTETQYF
TGTGCCATCAGTTTCTCCGGGACAGAGACCCAGTACTTC
>14|TRBJ1-2|.|TRBV20-1|once
CSADDRVSNYGYTF
TGCAGTGCTGACGACAGAGTATCCAACTATGGCTACACCTTC
>17|TRBJ1-6|.|TRBV4-2|.
CASSQDGESSYNSPLHF
TGTGCCAGCAGCCAAGATGGGGAGAGCTCCTATAATTCACCCCTCCACTTT
>13|TRBJ1-5|TRBD1|TRBV20-1|.
CSATDRVYQPQHF
TGCAGTGCTACTGACAGGGTGTATCAGCCCCAGCATTTT
>16|TRBJ2-1|TRBD2|TRBV5-4|.
CASSSLGRVERNEQFF
TGTGCCAGCAGCTCCCTCGGGAGGGTTGAAAGGAATGAGCAGTTCTTC
>15|TRBJ1-6|TRBD1|TRBV27|few
CASSSRTGDRSPLHF
TGTGCCAGCAGTTCCCGGACAGGGGATAGATCACCCCTCCACTTT
>17|TRBJ1-2|.|TRBV7-9|.
CASSLEVWGALSYGYTF
TGTGCCAGCAGCTTAGAAGTTTGGGGGGCGCTGAGCTATGGCTACACCTTC
>14|TRBJ1-2|.|TRBV4-2|few
CASSQGISGYGYTF
TGTGCCAGCAGCCAGGGGATAAGCGGCTATGGCTACACCTTC
>16|TRBJ2-3|TRBD2|TRBV6-1|.
CASSAPRTSLTQGQYF
TGTGCCAGCAGCGCCCCCCGGACTAGTCTCACCCAAGGGCAGTATTTT
>15|TRBJ1-2|TRBD1|TRBV4-1|.
CASSQAAGGNYGYTF
TGCGCCAGCAGCCAAGCGGCAGGGGGCAACTATGGCTACACCTTC
>14|TRBJ2-7|TRBD1|TRBV28|.
CASNPGTENYEQYF
TGTGCCAGCAACCCTGGGACAGAGAATTACGAGCAGTACTTC
>13|TRBJ2-7|TRBD1|TRBV7-2|few
CASSLWDRIEQYF
TGTGCCAGCAGCTTGTGGGACAGGATCGAGCAGTACTTC
>17|TRBJ2-3|TRBD1|TRBV6-6|.
CASSSTRTGKLTDTQYF
TGTGCCAGCAGTTCCACGCGGACAGGAAAACTCACAGATACGCAGTATTTT
>15|TRBJ1-5|.|TRBV6-1|.
CASSEGLHSNQPQHF
TGTGCCAGCAGTGAAGGCCTCCACAGCAATCAGCCCCAGCATTTT
>18|TRBJ2-5|.|TRBV7-2|.
CASSLRLVGTKTRETQYF
TGTGCCAGCAGCTTAAGGCTAGTGGGTACGAAAACGCGAGAGACCCAGTACTTC
>15|TRBJ2-7|.|TRBV15|few
CATSRDLTETYEQYF
TGTGCCACCAGCAGAGACCTGACCGAGACCTACGAGCAGTACTTC
>15|TRBJ2-5|TRBD2|TRBV6-6|.
CASSYQGLVGETQYF
TGTGCCAGCAGTTACCAGGGACTAGTTGGGGAGACCCAGTACTTC
>15|TRBJ2-7|.|TRBV5-6|.
CASSWGGRLSYEQYF
TGTGCCAGCAGCTGGGGTGGACGGCTCTCCTACGAGCAGTACTTC
>12|TRBJ2-5|TRBD2|TRBV29-1|few
CSAGGAQETQYF
TGCAGCGCGGGGGGGGCCCAAGAGACCCAGTACTTC
>11|TRBJ2-7|.|TRBV29-1|few
CSVGSTYEQYF
TGCAGCGTGGGCAGTACCTACGAGCAGTACTTC
>14|TRBJ2-7|TRBD2|TRBV6-1|few
CASRRLADSYEQYF
TGTGCCAGTAGAAGGCTAGCGGATTCCTACGAGCAGTACTTC
>16|TRBJ2-1|TRBD1|TRBV5-1|few
CASSLVGGQANNEQFF
TGCGCCAGCAGCTTGGTGGGGGGACAGGCTAACAATGAGCAGTTCTTC
>15|TRBJ2-1|.|TRBV12-3/TRBV12-4|.
CASSPSSGQDNEQFF
TGTGCCAGCAGTCCTAGTTCGGGGCAGGACAATGAGCAGTTCTTC